This passage covers 13 T cell receptor beta chains from one sample sequenced in a study of shared clonotypes between healthy human individuals. The method was immunoSEQ multiplex PCR; TCRdb's version includes in-frame clones alone and lacks a portion of them. The sample has 2 million to 2.5 million clones, about 95% seen once. CD8 cells regarded as naive lacked CD45RO, were positively chosen for CCR7, and omitted terminally differentiated effector memory CD45RA+ cells. Sequencing was carried out using naive CD8+ T cells sorted from blood. These receptors originate from a man between 18 and 29 years old in good health.

This clone occurred once. This chain uses TRBV9 with TRBJ2-1; D remains unclear. The length of the CDR3 is 12 residues. The V gene's germline CDR1 is SGDLS and CDR2 YYNGEE. Trimming took 0 bases from V and 7 from J, leaving 5 bases between them. Here the CDR3 DNA reads TGTGCCAGCAGCGTAGTCATGAATGAGCAGTTCTTC. It yields the protein CASSVVMNEQFF. Using reference TRBV9 and TRBJ2-1 for the parts outside the CDR3, the full variable domain is DSGVTQTPKHLITATGQRVTLRCSPRSGDLSVYWYQQSLDQGLQFLIQYYNGEERAKGNILERFSAQQFPDLHSELNLSSLELGDSALYFCASSVVMNEQFFGPGTRLTVL.

The V and J genes are TRBV28 and TRBJ2-3, with 10 nucleotides matching TRBD1. The CDR3 has 16 residues. V was clipped by 2 bases and J by 6 bases; unmatched bases: 8. Germline CDR1 reads MDHEN; CDR2 reads SYDVKM. The CDR3 sequence is CASSLRWDRGRDTQYF. The CDR3 region has the DNA TGTGCCAGCAGTTTACGATGGGACAGGGGAAGGGATACGCAGTATTTT.

The chain couples TRBV7-9 to TRBJ1-1, with D possibly TRBD1 on 5 matching bases. Germline CDR1 reads SEHNR; CDR2 reads FQNEAQ (reference sequence). The CDR3 is 12 residues long. Trimming cost V 5 bases and J 10 bases, with 14 bases left between them. In DNA, the CDR3 is TGTGCCAGCAGCCTCCCCGGGGGTCGAGCTTTCTTT. This codes for CASSLPGGRAFF.

The gene calls are TRBV30 and TRBJ2-5; TRBD1 might be the D (5 bases). Germline V CDR1 and CDR2: GTSNPN, SVGIG (reference sequence). The CDR3 totals 12 residues. The V end lost 4 bases, the J end lost 5 bases, and 11 bases lay between the germline ends. CDR3 sequence (DNA): TGTGCCTGGATCGAAAAGGGGGAGACCCAGTACTTC. Translation gives CAWIEKGETQYF.

This clone occurred once. This sequence joins TRBV5-6 and TRBJ1-3; no reliable D call. This CDR3 is built from 14 residues. The germline gives CDR1 SGHDT, CDR2 YYEEEE. Trimming removed 0 bases from V and 9 bases from J, with 13 bases in between. The CDR3 reads CASSLEGQQSTIYF. Here the CDR3 DNA reads TGTGCCAGCAGCTTGGAGGGCCAACAGAGCACCATATATTTT.

This rearrangement joins TRBV6-1 to TRBJ2-3; no firm D call. CDR1 MNHNS and CDR2 SASEGT come from the germline V gene. With 5 bases removed from V and 2 bases from J, the gap between germline ends came to 8 bases. The CDR3 sequence is 13 residues long. CDR3 in DNA: TGTGCCAGCAGTCCCGACAACACAGATACGCAGTATTTT. It encodes CASSPDNTDTQYF.

The CDR3: CASSQTGDNEQFF. The CDR3 DNA is TGTGCCAGCAGTCAGACAGGGGACAATGAGCAGTTCTTC. V and J are TRBV27 and TRBJ2-1; 8 nucleotides align to TRBD1. In germline, CDR1 is MNHEY, CDR2 SMNVEV (reference sequence). The CDR3 spans 13 residues. V was pared by 5 bases and J by 5 bases, with 2 bases of the junction left unmatched.

The J gene is TRBJ1-2, the V gene TRBV5-6; D might be TRBD1 (6 bases). V was trimmed by 5 bases and J by 3 bases, leaving 11 bases between them. Germline V gene data show CDR1 as SGHDT and CDR2 as YYEEEE. The CDR3 length is 13 residues. The CDR3: CASRADSHYGYTF. CDR3 coding DNA: TGTGCCAGCAGAGCGGACAGTCACTATGGCTACACCTTC.

On this clone: Other DNA sequences in this sample translate to the same CDR3. J is TRBJ1-5 and V is TRBV5-6; D gene ambiguous. CDR3 length equals 13 residues. Between the trimmed V and J ends, which lost 2 bases and 7 bases, there was a span of 10 bases. Per germline, CDR1 SGHDT and CDR2 YYEEEE. Here the CDR3 reads CASSLGSGQPQHF. The CDR3 DNA is TGTGCCAGCAGCTTAGGGAGCGGGCAGCCCCAGCATTTT.

The chain joins TRBV12-1 to TRBJ1-4. TRBV12-1 is a listed pseudogene. This CDR3 comprises 15 residues. The CDR3 loop reads CASSSREPVDEKLFF. CDR3 nucleotide sequence: TGTGCCAGCAGCTCCCGAGAGCCAGTGGATGAAAAACTGTTTTTT.

The rearrangement links TRBV6-1 to TRBJ2-3; 8 bases map to TRBD1. J was trimmed by 1 base and V by 3 bases; bases with no gene match: 6. The CDR3 has 16 amino acids. CDR1 and CDR2 from the germline V gene are MNHNS and SASEGT. Written as DNA, the CDR3 is TGTGCCAGCAGTGAGTTGGCAGGGGGCGGCACAGATACGCAGTATTTT. This sequence encodes CASSELAGGGTDTQYF.

The chain has TRBV4-3 and TRBJ2-2, with D hard to call. Germline V gives CDR1 LGHNA, CDR2 YSLEER. Trimming shortened V by 0 bases and J by 7 bases, and 6 bases separated the two germline ends. This CDR3 has 13 amino acids. Written as DNA, the CDR3 is TGCGCCAGCAGCCAAGATGAGCACGGGGAGCTGTTTTTT. Protein product: CASSQDEHGELFF.

This clone was detected only once. The chain couples TRBV9 to TRBJ2-4, with D uncertain. The CDR3 length is 15 residues. Trimming took 0 bases from V and 0 from J, leaving 7 bases between them. CDR1 is SGDLS, CDR2 YYNGEE, per germline. CDR3 amino acids: CASSVDSLAKNIQYF. In DNA form, the CDR3 reads TGTGCCAGCAGCGTAGATTCCTTAGCCAAAAACATTCAGTACTTC.